These T cell receptor beta chains were read from a single sample in a study of blood T cell repertoires in COVID-19. The data were produced by immunoSEQ multiplex PCR, yet TCRdb's version contains in-frame clones alone and is incomplete. The profile shows some 200,000 clones, 89% of them singletons. The sample comprised PBMCs or T cells enriched from blood (not recorded which). These TCRs come from a woman in her late teens or twenties who had recovered from COVID-19. Both conserved end residues are part of each CDR3. The D gene is left open where the match is weak. Only some rows state a clone size, as once, few, many or a class for expanded clones.

V gene: TRBV11-2
clone size: .
J gene: TRBJ2-3
D gene: TRBD2
CDR3 protein: CASSSSLAGGMSTDTQYF
CDR3 DNA: TGTGCCAGCAGCTCAAGTCTAGCGGGGGGGATGAGCACAGATACGCAGTATTTT

V gene: TRBV28
clone size: .
J gene: TRBJ2-5
D gene: TRBD1
CDR3 protein: CASSSLGATGQETQYF
CDR3 DNA: TGTGCCAGCAGTTCTTTAGGCGCGACAGGGCAAGAGACCCAGTACTTC

V gene: TRBV4-2
clone size: .
J gene: TRBJ2-3
D gene: .
CDR3 protein: CASSQDRGGGTDTQYF
CDR3 DNA: TGTGCCAGCAGCCAAGATAGGGGGGGCGGCACAGATACGCAGTATTTT

V gene: TRBV19
clone size: .
J gene: TRBJ2-7
D gene: TRBD1
CDR3 protein: CASSIDSGGRSSYEQYF
CDR3 DNA: TGTGCCAGTAGTATAGATTCAGGGGGCAGGAGCTCCTACGAGCAGTACTTC

V gene: TRBV7-9
clone size: .
J gene: TRBJ2-7
D gene: TRBD2
CDR3 protein: CASSALAGVYYEQYF
CDR3 DNA: TGTGCCAGCAGCGCACTAGCGGGGGTGTACTACGAGCAGTACTTC

V gene: TRBV12-5
clone size: .
J gene: TRBJ2-5
D gene: TRBD1
CDR3 protein: CASGLVLMSGQGGETQYF
CDR3 DNA: TGTGCTAGTGGTTTGGTACTTATGTCGGGACAGGGGGGAGAGACCCAGTACTTC

V gene: TRBV2
clone size: .
J gene: TRBJ1-1
D gene: .
CDR3 protein: CASSVVTEAFF
CDR3 DNA: TGTGCCAGCAGCGTAGTGACTGAAGCTTTCTTT

V gene: TRBV5-1
clone size: .
J gene: TRBJ2-5
D gene: TRBD2
CDR3 protein: CASSLGGASGGQETQYF
CDR3 DNA: TGCGCCAGCAGCTTGGGAGGAGCGAGCGGGGGGCAAGAGACCCAGTACTTC

V gene: TRBV4-1
clone size: .
J gene: TRBJ2-5
D gene: .
CDR3 protein: CASSPEMRFETQYF
CDR3 DNA: TGCGCCAGCAGCCCGGAGATGCGCTTCGAGACCCAGTACTTC

V gene: TRBV5-1
clone size: .
J gene: TRBJ1-6
D gene: .
CDR3 protein: CASSLEPGVNSPLHF
CDR3 DNA: TGCGCCAGCAGCTTGGAGCCCGGGGTGAATTCACCCCTCCACTTT

V gene: TRBV28
clone size: .
J gene: TRBJ1-1
D gene: .
CDR3 protein: CASRRSGGTEAFF
CDR3 DNA: TGTGCCAGCAGGCGATCGGGGGGCACTGAAGCTTTCTTT

V gene: TRBV6-5
clone size: .
J gene: TRBJ2-4
D gene: .
CDR3 protein: CASDTGLAKNIQYF
CDR3 DNA: TGTGCCAGCGATACAGGATTAGCCAAAAACATTCAGTACTTC

V gene: TRBV3-1/TRBV3-2
clone size: .
J gene: TRBJ2-1
D gene: TRBD1
CDR3 protein: CASREQGNNEQFF
CDR3 DNA: TGTGCCAGCAGAGAACAGGGGAACAATGAGCAGTTCTTC

V gene: TRBV2
clone size: .
J gene: TRBJ1-2
D gene: .
CDR3 protein: CASSETVYGYTF
CDR3 DNA: TGTGCCAGCAGTGAAACAGTCTATGGCTACACCTTC

V gene: TRBV7-9
clone size: few
J gene: TRBJ2-5
D gene: TRBD1
CDR3 protein: CASSRTGGFETQYF
CDR3 DNA: TGTGCCAGCAGCCGGACAGGGGGTTTCGAGACCCAGTACTTC

V gene: TRBV29-1
clone size: .
J gene: TRBJ1-2
D gene: TRBD1
CDR3 protein: CSVPPRTGRGGYTF
CDR3 DNA: TGCAGCGTCCCCCCGAGGACAGGGAGGGGTGGCTACACCTTC

V gene: TRBV12-5
clone size: once
J gene: TRBJ1-1
D gene: TRBD1
CDR3 protein: CASGLLTGGITEAFF
CDR3 DNA: TGTGCTAGTGGTTTACTTACAGGGGGCATCACTGAAGCTTTCTTT

V gene: TRBV20-1
clone size: .
J gene: TRBJ2-5
D gene: TRBD2
CDR3 protein: CSASPSGETQYF
CDR3 DNA: TGCAGTGCTAGTCCTAGCGGAGAGACCCAGTACTTC

V gene: TRBV27
clone size: .
J gene: TRBJ2-7
D gene: TRBD2
CDR3 protein: CASSFGGGAGEQYF
CDR3 DNA: TGTGCCAGCAGTTTCGGCGGGGGGGCGGGTGAGCAGTACTTC

V gene: TRBV5-1
clone size: few
J gene: TRBJ1-5
D gene: .
CDR3 protein: CASSLNGDQYQPQHF
CDR3 DNA: TGCGCCAGCAGCTTGAACGGGGATCAATATCAGCCCCAGCATTTT

V gene: TRBV7-8
clone size: .
J gene: TRBJ2-3
D gene: TRBD1
CDR3 protein: CASSLGGQGQGDTQYF
CDR3 DNA: TGTGCCAGCAGCTTAGGCGGACAGGGGCAGGGAGATACGCAGTATTTT

V gene: TRBV7-9
clone size: .
J gene: TRBJ1-6
D gene: TRBD1
CDR3 protein: CASSLEAGQGRSPLHF
CDR3 DNA: TGTGCCAGCAGCTTAGAGGCGGGACAGGGACGATCACCCCTCCACTTT

V gene: TRBV25-1
clone size: once
J gene: TRBJ1-5
D gene: .
CDR3 protein: CASSESGGHQPQHF
CDR3 DNA: TGTGCCAGCAGTGAATCCGGGGGGCACCAGCCCCAGCATTTT

V gene: TRBV11-2
clone size: .
J gene: TRBJ1-4
D gene: TRBD1
CDR3 protein: CASSDEGWTGNEKLFF
CDR3 DNA: TGTGCCAGCAGCGACGAGGGGTGGACAGGGAATGAAAAACTGTTTTTT

V gene: TRBV4-2
clone size: .
J gene: TRBJ1-5
D gene: .
CDR3 protein: CASSQDGDQPQHF
CDR3 DNA: TGTGCCAGCAGCCAAGACGGGGATCAGCCCCAGCATTTT

V gene: TRBV10-2
clone size: .
J gene: TRBJ1-1
D gene: .
CDR3 protein: CASSELGGGLPEAFF
CDR3 DNA: TGCGCCAGCAGTGAGTTGGGGGGGGGCCTACCTGAAGCTTTCTTT

V gene: TRBV11-2
clone size: .
J gene: TRBJ2-6
D gene: .
CDR3 protein: CASSSGQPGANVLTF
CDR3 DNA: TGTGCCAGCAGCTCCGGACAGCCTGGGGCCAACGTCCTGACTTTC

V gene: TRBV27
clone size: .
J gene: TRBJ1-6
D gene: .
CDR3 protein: CASRLQDSPSPLHF
CDR3 DNA: TGTGCCAGCAGACTTCAAGACTCGCCTTCACCCCTCCACTTT

V gene: TRBV11-2
clone size: .
J gene: TRBJ2-3
D gene: TRBD2
CDR3 protein: CASSLNAGGPDTQYF
CDR3 DNA: TGTGCCAGCAGCTTAAACGCGGGGGGGCCAGATACGCAGTATTTT

V gene: TRBV21-1
clone size: .
J gene: TRBJ2-1
D gene: .
CDR3 protein: CASSKRASGEFIEQFF
CDR3 DNA: TGTGCCAGCAGCAAACGGGCTAGCGGGGAATTCATTGAGCAGTTCTTC

V gene: TRBV13
clone size: .
J gene: TRBJ2-7
D gene: TRBD2
CDR3 protein: CASSLQRGGYEQYF
CDR3 DNA: TGTGCCAGCAGCCTCCAGCGGGGGGGGTACGAGCAGTACTTC

V gene: TRBV6-1
clone size: .
J gene: TRBJ2-7
D gene: TRBD2
CDR3 protein: CASSAGTSGHASYEQYF
CDR3 DNA: TGTGCCAGCAGTGCCGGGACTAGCGGGCACGCATCCTACGAGCAGTACTTC

V gene: TRBV28
clone size: .
J gene: TRBJ2-7
D gene: .
CDR3 protein: CASTVRTPLYEQYF
CDR3 DNA: TGTGCGAGCACCGTCCGGACACCACTCTACGAGCAGTACTTC

V gene: TRBV19
clone size: .
J gene: TRBJ2-3
D gene: TRBD1
CDR3 protein: CASSPTGNTLNTQYF
CDR3 DNA: TGTGCCAGTAGTCCGACAGGGAACACCCTTAATACGCAGTATTTT

V gene: TRBV5-1
clone size: .
J gene: TRBJ2-7
D gene: TRBD1
CDR3 protein: CASSPLTGKRGSYEQYF
CDR3 DNA: TGCGCCAGCAGCCCCTTGACAGGGAAGAGGGGCTCCTACGAGCAGTACTTC

V gene: TRBV12-3/TRBV12-4
clone size: .
J gene: TRBJ1-4
D gene: .
CDR3 protein: CASSLWPVEKLFF
CDR3 DNA: TGTGCCAGCAGTTTATGGCCTGTAGAAAAACTGTTTTTT

V gene: TRBV27
clone size: few
J gene: TRBJ2-1
D gene: TRBD2
CDR3 protein: CASSQLAGDTIGYNEQFF
CDR3 DNA: TGTGCCAGCAGTCAACTAGCGGGGGACACCATTGGGTACAATGAGCAGTTCTTC

V gene: TRBV5-1
clone size: .
J gene: TRBJ1-2
D gene: .
CDR3 protein: CASSLGSGPQGYGYTF
CDR3 DNA: TGCGCCAGCAGCTTGGGATCTGGACCTCAGGGCTATGGCTACACCTTC

V gene: TRBV19
clone size: .
J gene: TRBJ1-2
D gene: TRBD1
CDR3 protein: CASSPGQGGTNYGYTF
CDR3 DNA: TGTGCCAGTAGTCCCGGACAGGGGGGAACTAACTATGGCTACACCTTC

V gene: TRBV29-1
clone size: .
J gene: TRBJ1-1
D gene: .
CDR3 protein: CSVGAHMNTEAFF
CDR3 DNA: TGCAGCGTTGGGGCACACATGAACACTGAAGCTTTCTTT

V gene: TRBV3-1/TRBV3-2
clone size: once
J gene: TRBJ1-1
D gene: .
CDR3 protein: CASSDAYNREEGTEAFF
CDR3 DNA: TGTGCCAGCAGCGACGCGTATAACAGGGAAGAGGGCACTGAAGCTTTCTTT

V gene: TRBV21-1
clone size: .
J gene: TRBJ2-7
D gene: .
CDR3 protein: CASSKRGTRSSYEQYF
CDR3 DNA: TGTGCCAGCAGCAAAAGGGGGACTAGGAGCTCCTACGAGCAGTACTTC

V gene: TRBV2
clone size: .
J gene: TRBJ1-6
D gene: TRBD1
CDR3 protein: CASRETGMSPLHF
CDR3 DNA: TGTGCCAGCAGGGAGACAGGGATGTCACCCCTCCACTTT

V gene: TRBV5-1
clone size: .
J gene: TRBJ1-6
D gene: TRBD1
CDR3 protein: CASSQGQGLYNSPLHF
CDR3 DNA: TGCGCCAGCAGCCAGGGACAGGGACTCTATAATTCACCCCTCCACTTT

V gene: TRBV7-9
clone size: .
J gene: TRBJ1-2
D gene: .
CDR3 protein: CASSLRGGYTF
CDR3 DNA: TGTGCCAGCAGCTTAAGGGGAGGCTACACCTTC